This entry lists 16 T cell receptor beta chains sequenced from one sample in a study of T-cell reconstitution after alpha-beta-depleted transplantation in children. Unique molecular identifiers were used in preparing the TCRbeta library. A single record per CDR3 protein comes from TCRdb applying MiXCR to the PCR reads. The table shows about 6,200 distinct CDR3 sequences, with roughly 14% occurring only once. Here the sequenced sample was PBMCs, taken before TCRalphabeta/CD19-depleted stem cell transplant. These receptors came from a boy between 10 and 17 years old with acute lymphoblastic leukemia, due to receive a stem cell transplant.

In its sample, this clonotype ranks as medium-sized. This chain uses TRBV7-2 with TRBJ2-7, with D perhaps matching TRBD2 (5 bases). Germline lookup yields CDR1 SGHTA and CDR2 FQGNSA. This CDR3 has 14 amino acids. V dropped 5 bases and J dropped 4 bases, with 15 bases sitting between them. The DNA of the CDR3 is TGTGCCAGCAGCCACCCTGGAGGAAAATACGAGCAGTACTTC. This sequence encodes CASSHPGGKYEQYF.

In regard to this clonotype: A single base separates this from a much larger clone, so it may be a read error. The chain links TRBV12-3 or TRBV12-4 to TRBJ2-3; perhaps TRBD2 as D (5 bases). This CDR3 is built from 17 residues. CDR3 nucleotides: TGTACCCGCTCCGTCAGATGGACTGAATCATTCAGAGATACGCAGTATTTT. Its translation is CTRSVRWTESFRDTQYF.

V gene TRBV24-1 combines with J gene TRBJ2-5; unclear D gene. Germline CDR1 is KGHDR and CDR2 is SFDVKD. This CDR3 is 15 amino acids long. The CDR3 coding sequence is TGTGCGGCCAGTTATTTTGGCAGCCGTCAAGAGACCCAGTACTTC. It is translated as CAASYFGSRQETQYF.

Within the sample, this clonotype is medium-sized (0.01 to 0.1%). The J gene is TRBJ2-5, the V gene TRBV27; the D gene is possibly TRBD1 (5 bases). V shed 5 bases and J shed 7 bases, with 23 bases lying between them. CDR1 and CDR2 from the germline V gene are MNHEY and SMNVEV (reference sequence). The CDR3 contains 16 residues. CDR3 coding DNA: TGTGCCAGCAGTGCCCGCTCTAGGGGCGGAGTCGGGACCCAGTACTTC. This translates into CASSARSRGGVGTQYF.

This clonotype is labeled medium-sized. The J gene is TRBJ2-7, the V gene TRBV5-1, with 8 bases aligning to TRBD1. With V trimmed by 2 bases and J by 3 bases, 4 bases remained unmatched. This CDR3 comprises 14 residues. CDR1 is SGHRS, CDR2 YFSETQ, per germline. The CDR3 nucleotides read TGCGCCAGCAGCTTACAGGGGGTATACTACGAGCAGTACTTC. It specifies CASSLQGVYYEQYF.

This clonotype was seen more than once but under ten times. V gene TRBV28 combines with J gene TRBJ2-2; 11 nucleotides agree with TRBD2. The V and J ends lost 6 bases and 5 bases, in that order; junction bases with no gene match: 5. The CDR3 has 15 amino acids. Germline assignment: CDR1 MDHEN and CDR2 SYDVKM. The CDR3 here is CASRLAGGRTGELFF. The CDR3 coding sequence is TGTGCCAGCAGATTAGCGGGAGGGAGGACCGGGGAGCTGTTTTTT. The full variable domain, its missing parts supplied by reference TRBV28 and TRBJ2-2, is DVKVTQSSRYLVKRTGEKVFLECVQDMDHENMFWYRQDPGLGLRLIYFSYDVKMKEKGDIPEGYSVSREKKERFSLILESASTNQTSMYLCASRLAGGRTGELFFGEGSRLTVL.

This clonotype is medium-sized in the sample. The rearrangement joins TRBV29-1 to TRBJ1-4; D is perhaps TRBD1 (5 bases). Trimming pared 7 bases from V and 0 bases from J, leaving 9 bases between. This CDR3 is 13 amino acids long. The germline V gene has CDR1 SQVTM and CDR2 ANQGSEA. CDR3: CSGQTATNEKLFF. CDR3 bases: TGCAGCGGACAGACAGCAACTAATGAAAAACTGTTTTTT. Full variable domain (outside the CDR3, taken from reference TRBV29-1 and TRBJ1-4): SAVISQKPSRDICQRGTSLTIQCQVDSQVTMMFWYRQQPGQSLTLIATANQGSEATYESGFVIDKFPISRPNLTFSTLTVSNMSPEDSSIYLCSGQTATNEKLFFGSGTQLSVL.

This clonotype is classed as medium-sized. The chain uses TRBV10-3 and TRBJ1-1; the D gene is possibly TRBD1 (6 bases). Trimming left V 3 bases short and J 1 base short, with 9 bases between. This CDR3 has 14 amino acids. Germline V gene data show CDR1 as ENHRY and CDR2 as SYGVKD. CDR3 protein: CAISEGGTNTEAFF. In nucleotides, the CDR3 is TGTGCCATCAGTGAAGGGGGGACGAACACTGAAGCTTTCTTT.

This clonotype has at least ten counts. J is TRBJ1-5 and V is TRBV2; 9 bases are shared with TRBD1. V shed 1 base, J shed 4 bases, and the junction held 5 bases outside the gene matches. CDR3 size: 16 residues. Germline CDR1 SNHLY, CDR2 FYNNEI. The CDR3 spells CASSEVNRGLNQPQHF. The DNA for the CDR3 is TGTGCCAGCAGTGAAGTGAACAGGGGGCTTAATCAGCCCCAGCATTTT.

This clonotype is medium-sized in the sample. The chain joins TRBV28 to TRBJ2-5; D is tentatively TRBD1 or TRBD2 (5 bases each). Per germline, CDR1 MDHEN and CDR2 SYDVKM. The CDR3 spans 13 residues. Trimming took off 4 bases at V and 5 bases at J, with 11 bases between the two ends. The CDR3 protein is CASSWGNTETQYF. The CDR3 bases are TGTGCCAGCAGTTGGGGGAATACGGAGACCCAGTACTTC.

This clonotype is judged medium-sized. The gene calls are TRBV7-9 and TRBJ2-1; 10 nucleotides agree with TRBD2. Germline assignment: CDR1 SEHNR and CDR2 FQNEAQ (reference sequence). The V gene end was trimmed by 2 bases and the J gene end by 0 bases; junction bases not matched to a gene: 7. CDR3 length: 18 residues. For the CDR3, the DNA is TGTGCCAGCAGCTTAAGTGGAAGCGGGAGGGCCTCCTACAATGAGCAGTTCTTC. This codes for CASSLSGSGRASYNEQFF. Drawing the rest from reference TRBV7-9 and TRBJ2-1, the complete variable domain is DTGVSQNPRHKITKRGQNVTFRCDPISEHNRLYWYRQTLGQGPEFLTYFQNEAQLEKSRLLSDRFSAERPKGSFSTLEIQRTEQGDSAMYLCASSLSGSGRASYNEQFFGPGTRLTVL.

The chain joins TRBV2 to TRBJ2-3, with D perhaps matching TRBD2 (6 bases). Looked up from germline, CDR1 is SNHLY and CDR2 is FYNNEI. V gave up 2 bases and J gave up 0 bases, with 15 bases separating them. This CDR3 has 17 residues. CDR3 coding DNA: TGTGCCAGCAGTGAATCGGGCAGACTAGGTAGCACAGATACGCAGTATTTT. It yields the protein CASSESGRLGSTDTQYF.

By proportion, this clonotype is medium-sized (0.01 to 0.1%). The rearrangement joins TRBV4-1 to TRBJ2-2; D is perhaps TRBD1 (5 bases). Germline lookup yields CDR1 MGHRA and CDR2 YSYEKL. This CDR3 is built from 16 residues. V lost 1 base, J lost 3 bases, and 12 bases lay in between. The CDR3 reads CASSQGQGLYTGELFF. The CDR3 bases are TGCGCCAGCAGCCAAGGCCAGGGTTTATACACCGGGGAGCTGTTTTTT.

This clonotype is judged medium-sized (0.01 to 0.1%). This chain uses TRBV2 with TRBJ2-5, with D uncertain. This CDR3 region has 13 residues. V was cut by 4 bases and J by 2 bases, with 8 bases left in between. CDR1 SNHLY and CDR2 FYNNEI come from the germline V gene. The CDR3 DNA reads TGTGCCAGCAGTGTTTGGCAGCAAGAGACCCAGTACTTC. This sequence encodes CASSVWQQETQYF.

Worth noting for this clonotype: Sequence at one end of the junction differs from germline and may be a read error. The chain employs TRBV5-1 and TRBJ1-2; D is uncertain. Germline values: CDR1 SGHRS, CDR2 YFSETQ. CDR3 size: 15 residues. The CDR3 bases are TGTGCCAGCAGCTTGGCCGAAATAGGGTTTCTTGGCTACACCTTC. As protein: CASSLAEIGFLGYTF.

By sample share, this clonotype is medium-sized. This chain links TRBV27 with TRBJ2-2; D unresolved. CDR3 size: 16 residues. Germline CDR1 is MNHEY and CDR2 is SMNVEV (reference sequence). V was cut by 0 bases and J by 0 bases, with 8 bases left in between. The CDR3 nucleotides are TGTGCCAGCAGTTTATCGGGTGGCGCGAACACCGGGGAGCTGTTTTTT. This gives the protein CASSLSGGANTGELFF.